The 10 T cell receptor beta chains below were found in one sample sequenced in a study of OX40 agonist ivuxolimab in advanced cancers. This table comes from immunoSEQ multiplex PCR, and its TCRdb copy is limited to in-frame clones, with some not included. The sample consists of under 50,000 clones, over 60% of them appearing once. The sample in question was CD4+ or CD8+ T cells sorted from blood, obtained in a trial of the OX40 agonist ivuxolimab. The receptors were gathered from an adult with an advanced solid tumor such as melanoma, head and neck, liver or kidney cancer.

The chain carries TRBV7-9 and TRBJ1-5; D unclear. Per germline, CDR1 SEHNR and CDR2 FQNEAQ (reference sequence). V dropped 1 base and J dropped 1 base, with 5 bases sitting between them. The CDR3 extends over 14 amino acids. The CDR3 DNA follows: TGTGCCAGCAGCTTAGGTCAGAGCAATCAGCCCCAGCATTTT. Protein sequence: CASSLGQSNQPQHF.

The DNA for the CDR3 is TGTGCCAGCAGTGAAGTAGCCTATGGCTACACCTTC. Translated: CASSEVAYGYTF. The chain couples TRBV25-1 to TRBJ1-2, with D unclear. Trimming shortened V by 2 bases and J by 4 bases, and 5 bases separated the two germline ends. The CDR3 spans 12 residues. Germline-derived CDR1 and CDR2 are MGHDK and SYGVNS.

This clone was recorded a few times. CDR3 coding DNA: TGTGCCAGCAGCTTGACCCGGCAGGCTCAGTACGAGCAGTACTTC. Protein product: CASSLTRQAQYEQYF. The chain has TRBV5-6 and TRBJ2-7; no definite D call. Looked up from germline, CDR1 is SGHDT and CDR2 is YYEEEE. The CDR3 consists of 15 residues. Trimming took off 1 base at V and 4 bases at J, with 15 bases between the two ends.

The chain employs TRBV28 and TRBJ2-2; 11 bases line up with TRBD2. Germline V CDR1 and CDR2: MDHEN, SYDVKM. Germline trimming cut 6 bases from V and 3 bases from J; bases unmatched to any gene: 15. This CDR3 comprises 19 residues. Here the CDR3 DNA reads TGTGCCAGCAGGCCTAGACTAGCGGGAAGGATTGGGTACACCGGGGAGCTGTTTTTT. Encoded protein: CASRPRLAGRIGYTGELFF.

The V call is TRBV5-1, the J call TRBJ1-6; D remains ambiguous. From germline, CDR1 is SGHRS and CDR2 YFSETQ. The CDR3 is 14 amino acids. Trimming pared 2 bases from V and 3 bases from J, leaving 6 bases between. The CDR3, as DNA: TGCGCCAGCAGCTTCGAGGTCTATAATTCACCCCTCCACTTT. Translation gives CASSFEVYNSPLHF.

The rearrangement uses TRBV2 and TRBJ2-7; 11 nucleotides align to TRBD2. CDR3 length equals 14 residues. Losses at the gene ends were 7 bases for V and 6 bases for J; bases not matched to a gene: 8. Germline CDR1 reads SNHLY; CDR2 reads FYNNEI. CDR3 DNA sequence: TGTGCCAGCACCCGGACTAGCGGGCGCGGCGAGCAGTACTTC. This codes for CASTRTSGRGEQYF.

DNA of the CDR3: TGTGCCAGCAGTTTTTCCATTCAGGGGGATTTGGCCTACGAGCAGTACTTC. This translates into CASSFSIQGDLAYEQYF. The J gene is TRBJ2-7, the V gene TRBV27; 7 bases are a match to TRBD1. Germline V gives CDR1 MNHEY, CDR2 SMNVEV (reference sequence). The trim removed 3 bases at V and 2 bases at J, leaving 13 bases unmatched. The CDR3 runs 17 residues.

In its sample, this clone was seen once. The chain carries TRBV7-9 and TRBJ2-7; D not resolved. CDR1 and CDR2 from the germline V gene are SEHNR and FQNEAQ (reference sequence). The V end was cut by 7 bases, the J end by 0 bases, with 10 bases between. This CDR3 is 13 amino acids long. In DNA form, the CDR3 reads TGTGCCAGCACCCCCGGACCCTCCTACGAGCAGTACTTC. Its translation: CASTPGPSYEQYF.

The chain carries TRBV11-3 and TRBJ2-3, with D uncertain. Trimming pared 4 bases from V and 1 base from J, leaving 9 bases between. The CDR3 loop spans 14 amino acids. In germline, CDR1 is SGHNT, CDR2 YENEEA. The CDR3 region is CASSSPMGTDTQYF. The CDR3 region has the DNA TGTGCCAGCAGCTCTCCGATGGGCACAGATACGCAGTATTTT.

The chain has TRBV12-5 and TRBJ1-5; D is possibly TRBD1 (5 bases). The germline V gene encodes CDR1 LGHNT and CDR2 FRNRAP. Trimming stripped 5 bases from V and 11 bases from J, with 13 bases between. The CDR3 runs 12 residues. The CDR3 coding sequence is TGTGCTAGTGGTCTCGACAGACAGTCCCAGCATTTT. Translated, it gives CASGLDRQSQHF.